This TCR beta chain was obtained from a study of cytomegalovirus exposure and HLA in healthy donors. Whole-study findings and limits: A later analysis linked a missense variant in DCLRE1C to the trimming of TCR beta V and J genes.

Note on this clone: Its cognate antigen is unknown.

PCR involved 60 Vbeta and 13 Jbeta primers. Libraries were prepared by immunoSEQ multiplex PCR; TCRdb keeps only in-frame clonotypes and omits some of them. The sample includes about 170,000 clones, roughly 80% of them seen just once. Sequencing was performed on PBMCs. The sequence came from a woman aged 18-29 years in good health and CMV-seronegative.

This chain's CDR3 is CASKRPPSGRSEELFF. DNA for the CDR3: TGTGCCAGTAAAAGGCCTCCTAGCGGGAGGTCCGAGGAGCTGTTTTTT. The chain is built from TRBV19 and TRBJ2-2; 11 bases are shared with TRBD2. Germline values: CDR1 LNHDA, CDR2 SQIVND (reference sequence). The CDR3 has 16 amino acids. After removal of 7 bases from V and 10 bases from J, the junction contained 14 bases not matched to a gene.